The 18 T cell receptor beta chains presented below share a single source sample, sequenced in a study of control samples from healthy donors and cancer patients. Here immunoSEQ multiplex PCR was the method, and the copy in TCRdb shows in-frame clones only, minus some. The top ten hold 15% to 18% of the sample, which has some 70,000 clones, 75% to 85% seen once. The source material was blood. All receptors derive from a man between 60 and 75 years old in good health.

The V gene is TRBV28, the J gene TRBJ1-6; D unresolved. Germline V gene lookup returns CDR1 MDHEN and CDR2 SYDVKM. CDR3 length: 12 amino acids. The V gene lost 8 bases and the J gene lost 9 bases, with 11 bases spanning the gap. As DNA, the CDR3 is TGTGCCAGCTATGGGGATCGTTCACCCCTCCACTTT. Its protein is CASYGDRSPLHF.

CDR3 bases: TGCGCCAGCAGCCAAACACTTTCCTACAATGAGCAGTTCTTC. This encodes CASSQTLSYNEQFF. This chain joins TRBV4-3 and TRBJ2-1; D gene uncertain. The germline CDR1 and CDR2 sequences are LGHNA and YSLEER. The CDR3 length is 14 residues. The V and J ends lost 2 bases and 1 base respectively, with 6 bases between them.

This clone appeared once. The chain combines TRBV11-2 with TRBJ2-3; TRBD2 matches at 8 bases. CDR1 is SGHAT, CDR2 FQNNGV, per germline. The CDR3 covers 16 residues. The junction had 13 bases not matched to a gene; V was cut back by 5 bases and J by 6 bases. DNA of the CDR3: TGTGCCAGCAGCCCCCGGGTTAGCGGGGACGTCGATACGCAGTATTTT. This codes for CASSPRVSGDVDTQYF.

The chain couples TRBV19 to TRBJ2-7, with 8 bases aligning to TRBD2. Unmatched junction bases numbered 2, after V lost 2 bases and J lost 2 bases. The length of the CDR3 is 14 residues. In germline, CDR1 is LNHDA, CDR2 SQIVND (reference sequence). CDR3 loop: CASSIQAGAYEQYF. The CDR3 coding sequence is TGTGCCAGTAGTATACAAGCGGGGGCCTACGAGCAGTACTTC.

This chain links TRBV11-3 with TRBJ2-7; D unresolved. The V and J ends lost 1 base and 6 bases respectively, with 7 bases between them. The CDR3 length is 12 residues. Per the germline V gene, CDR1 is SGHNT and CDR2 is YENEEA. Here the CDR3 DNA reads TGTGCCAGCAGCTTAGCAGACACCGAGCAGTACTTC. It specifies CASSLADTEQYF. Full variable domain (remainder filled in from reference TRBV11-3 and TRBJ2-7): EAGVVQSPRYKIIEKKQPVAFWCNPISGHNTLYWYLQNLGQGPELLIRYENEEAVDDSQLPKDRFSAERLKGVDSTLKIQPAELGDSAVYLCASSLADTEQYFGPGTRLTVT.

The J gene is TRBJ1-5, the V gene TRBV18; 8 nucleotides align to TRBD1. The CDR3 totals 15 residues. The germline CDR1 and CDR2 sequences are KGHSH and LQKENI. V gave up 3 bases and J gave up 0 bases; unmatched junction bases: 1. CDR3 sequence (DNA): TGTGCCAGCTCACCCGGACAGGGTAGCAATCAGCCCCAGCATTTT. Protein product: CASSPGQGSNQPQHF.

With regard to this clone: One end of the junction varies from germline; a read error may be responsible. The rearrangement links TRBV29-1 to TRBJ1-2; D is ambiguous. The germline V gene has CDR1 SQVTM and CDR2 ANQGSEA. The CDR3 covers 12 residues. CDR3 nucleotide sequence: TGCAGCGCTGAAGGTACCGACTATGGCTACACCTTC. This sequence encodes CSAEGTDYGYTF.

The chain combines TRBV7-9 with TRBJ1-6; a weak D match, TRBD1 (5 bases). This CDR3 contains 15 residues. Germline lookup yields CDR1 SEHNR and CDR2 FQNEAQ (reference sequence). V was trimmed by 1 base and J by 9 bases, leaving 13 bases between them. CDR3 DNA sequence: TGTGCCAGCAGCTTAGGAGGGGCCCTAGGTTCACCCCTCCACTTT. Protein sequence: CASSLGGALGSPLHF.

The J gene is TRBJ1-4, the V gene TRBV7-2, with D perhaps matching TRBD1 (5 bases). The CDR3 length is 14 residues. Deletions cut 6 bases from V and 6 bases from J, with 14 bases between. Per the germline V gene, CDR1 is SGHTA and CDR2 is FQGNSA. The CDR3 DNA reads TGTGCCAGCAGTACCGGGGGGACCGATGAAAAACTGTTTTTT. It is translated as CASSTGGTDEKLFF.

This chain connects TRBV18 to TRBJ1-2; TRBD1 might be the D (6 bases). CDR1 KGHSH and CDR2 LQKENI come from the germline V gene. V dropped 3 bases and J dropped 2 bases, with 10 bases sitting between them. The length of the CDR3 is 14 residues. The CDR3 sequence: CASSPDSANYGYTF. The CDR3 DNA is TGTGCCAGCTCACCGGACAGCGCGAACTATGGCTACACCTTC.

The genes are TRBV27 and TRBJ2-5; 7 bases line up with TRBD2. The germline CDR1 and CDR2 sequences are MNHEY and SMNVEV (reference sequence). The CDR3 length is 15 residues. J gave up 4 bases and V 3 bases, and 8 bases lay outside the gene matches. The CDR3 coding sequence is TGTGCCAGCAGTTTCCGGCGGGAGTGGAGAGAGACCCAGTACTTC. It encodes CASSFRREWRETQYF.

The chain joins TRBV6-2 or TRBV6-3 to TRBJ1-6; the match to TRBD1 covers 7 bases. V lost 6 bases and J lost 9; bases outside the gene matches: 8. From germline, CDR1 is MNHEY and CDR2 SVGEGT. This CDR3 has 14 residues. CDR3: CASSPGQHASPLHF. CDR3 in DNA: TGTGCCAGCAGCCCGGGACAGCATGCTTCACCCCTCCACTTT.

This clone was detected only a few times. CDR3 residues: CASSLTGFNTEAFF. Written as DNA, the CDR3 is TGTGCCAGCAGTTTAACAGGGTTCAACACTGAAGCTTTCTTT. J is TRBJ1-1 and V is TRBV27; tentatively, D is TRBD1 (6 bases). Per germline, CDR1 MNHEY and CDR2 SMNVEV (reference sequence). The V and J ends lost 2 bases and 2 bases respectively, with 9 bases between them. There are 14 residues in the CDR3.

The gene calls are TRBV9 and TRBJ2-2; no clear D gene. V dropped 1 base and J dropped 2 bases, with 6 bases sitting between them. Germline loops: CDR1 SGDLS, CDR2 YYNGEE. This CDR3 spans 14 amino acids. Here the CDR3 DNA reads TGTGCCAGCAGCGTATATGCTAACACCGGGGAGCTGTTTTTT. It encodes CASSVYANTGELFF.

The CDR3 sequence: CASSPGDRNTEAFF. The CDR3 bases are TGCGCCAGCAGCCCGGGGGACAGAAACACTGAAGCTTTCTTT. The gene calls are TRBV5-1 and TRBJ1-1; 7 positions match TRBD1. CDR1 and CDR2 from the germline V gene are SGHRS and YFSETQ. CDR3 length: 14 residues. Losses at the gene ends were 4 bases for V and 2 bases for J; bases not matched to a gene: 5. Filled out from reference TRBV5-1 and TRBJ1-1, the complete variable domain reads KAGVTQTPRYLIKTRGQQVTLSCSPISGHRSVSWYQQTPGQGLQFLFEYFSETQRNKGNFPGRFSGRQFSNSRSEMNVSTLELGDSALYLCASSPGDRNTEAFFGQGTRLTVV.

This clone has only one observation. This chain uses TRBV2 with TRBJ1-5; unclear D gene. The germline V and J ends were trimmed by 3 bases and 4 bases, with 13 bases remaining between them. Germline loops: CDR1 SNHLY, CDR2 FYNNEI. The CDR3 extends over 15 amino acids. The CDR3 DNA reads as TGTGCCAGCAGTGACCTCGTAGCGTGGAATCAGCCCCAGCATTTT. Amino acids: CASSDLVAWNQPQHF.

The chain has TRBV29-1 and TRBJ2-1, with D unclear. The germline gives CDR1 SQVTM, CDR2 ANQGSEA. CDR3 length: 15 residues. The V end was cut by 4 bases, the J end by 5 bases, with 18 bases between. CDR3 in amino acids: CSVGSPTGQHNEQFF. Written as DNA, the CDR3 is TGCAGCGTTGGCAGCCCAACGGGCCAGCACAATGAGCAGTTCTTC.

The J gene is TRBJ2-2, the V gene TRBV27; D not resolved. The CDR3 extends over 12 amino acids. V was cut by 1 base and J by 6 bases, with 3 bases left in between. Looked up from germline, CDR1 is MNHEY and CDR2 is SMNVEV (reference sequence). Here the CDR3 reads CASSLLAGELFF. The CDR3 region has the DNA TGTGCCAGCAGTTTATTGGCCGGGGAGCTGTTTTTT.